Following are 23 T cell receptor beta chains from one sample sequenced in a study of cytomegalovirus exposure and HLA in healthy donors. It was with 60 Vbeta and 13 Jbeta primers that the PCR ran. Generated by immunoSEQ multiplex PCR, the TCRdb table keeps only in-frame clones and is missing some. There are approximately 200,000 clones in the sample; less than 85% occur only once, and around 0.2% lies in the top ten. Sequenced: PBMCs. The receptors were gathered from a girl between 2 and 10 years old in good health and CMV-seronegative.

The rearrangement links TRBV25-1 to TRBJ1-1; D is possibly TRBD1 (5 bases). In germline, CDR1 is MGHDK, CDR2 SYGVNS. Trimming took 3 bases from V and 3 from J, leaving 20 bases between them. The CDR3 has 17 residues. DNA for the CDR3: TGTGCCAGCAGTGATTTCCTCGGGGGGGAAGGGGACACTGAAGCTTTCTTT. This encodes CASSDFLGGEGDTEAFF.

V and J are TRBV7-9 and TRBJ2-1; TRBD1 aligns across 7 bases. J lost 9 bases, V lost 11 bases, and 22 bases had no gene match. The germline V gene has CDR1 SEHNR and CDR2 FQNEAQ (reference sequence). There are 16 residues in the CDR3. This CDR3 reads CAGTVEAPTGSGEQFF. CDR3 coding DNA: TGTGCCGGGACAGTTGAAGCCCCAACTGGCAGCGGTGAGCAGTTCTTC.

This chain uses TRBV13 with TRBJ1-2, with TRBD1 matching 9 bases. Germline V gene sequence: CDR1 PRHDT, CDR2 FYEKMQ (reference sequence). Trimming at V came to 5 bases and at J to 5 bases, leaving 12 bases not matched to a gene. CDR3 length: 16 amino acids. The CDR3 sequence: CASSGPNRGRDYGYTF. The DNA for the CDR3 is TGTGCCAGCAGCGGTCCAAACAGGGGGCGCGATTATGGCTACACCTTC.

V and J are TRBV7-9 and TRBJ2-7, with 7 bases fitting TRBD1. Germline CDR1 SEHNR, CDR2 FQNEAQ (reference sequence). This CDR3 comprises 14 residues. V lost 6 bases, J lost 2 bases, and 7 bases stayed unmatched. This CDR3 reads CASRPPDRAYEQYF. The CDR3 DNA is TGTGCCAGCAGGCCACCCGACAGGGCCTACGAGCAGTACTTC.

The chain has TRBV4-1 and TRBJ2-3; tentatively, D is TRBD1 (6 bases). Trimming cost V 3 bases and J 8 bases, with 21 bases left between them. This CDR3 has 16 residues. Germline loops: CDR1 MGHRA, CDR2 YSYEKL. In nucleotides, the CDR3 is TGCGCCAGCAGCCAGAGACCAAGGACAGTCGAGGTTACGCAGTATTTT. As protein: CASSQRPRTVEVTQYF.

The chain is built from TRBV11-2 and TRBJ2-3, with D uncertain. Germline V gene lookup returns CDR1 SGHAT and CDR2 FQNNGV. Between the trimmed V and J ends, which lost 2 bases and 2 bases, there was a span of 8 bases. There are 14 residues in the CDR3. Here the CDR3 reads CASSLILNTDTQYF. The CDR3 DNA follows: TGTGCCAGCAGCTTAATCTTAAACACAGATACGCAGTATTTT.

This sequence joins TRBV9 and TRBJ1-2; D gene unclear. The ends were cut back, 0 bases at V and 7 bases at J, with 7 bases in the middle. The germline gives CDR1 SGDLS, CDR2 YYNGEE. CDR3 length: 12 residues. The CDR3 DNA is TGTGCCAGCAGCGTAGGGGGAGGTGGCTACACCTTC. Encoded protein: CASSVGGGGYTF. The variable domain in full, with the rest retrieved from reference TRBV9 and TRBJ1-2, is DSGVTQTPKHLITATGQRVTLRCSPRSGDLSVYWYQQSLDQGLQFLIQYYNGEERAKGNILERFSAQQFPDLHSELNLSSLELGDSALYFCASSVGGGGYTFGSGTRLTVV.

The rearrangement links TRBV7-9 to TRBJ2-1, with D possibly being TRBD2 (5 bases). CDR1 is SEHNR, CDR2 FQNEAQ, per germline (reference sequence). Trimming removed 5 bases at V and 7 bases at J, with 12 bases between. The CDR3 runs to 13 residues. CDR3 amino acids: CASSPQRLNEQFF. CDR3 DNA: TGTGCCAGCAGCCCTCAGAGACTAAATGAGCAGTTCTTC.

About this clone: Other nucleotide sequences in the sample specify the same CDR3. The CDR3 protein is CASSQGAIYEQYF. The CDR3, as DNA: TGCGCCAGCAGCCAAGGGGCCATCTACGAGCAGTACTTC. The chain combines TRBV4-1 with TRBJ2-7; D call uncertain. The V end lost 1 base, the J end lost 3 bases, and 7 bases lay between the germline ends. Per the germline V gene, CDR1 is MGHRA and CDR2 is YSYEKL. The length of the CDR3 is 13 residues.

The gene calls are TRBV6-1 and TRBJ2-1; D is uncertain. CDR1 MNHNS and CDR2 SASEGT come from the germline V gene. The CDR3 sequence is 10 residues long. Trimming stripped 10 bases from V and 10 bases from J, with 11 bases between. The CDR3 here is CATLTLEQFF. The DNA for the CDR3 is TGTGCCACCCTCACGCTAGAGCAGTTCTTC.

This clone was recorded once. This specimen includes other DNA sequences encoding the same CDR3. The chain uses TRBV5-1 and TRBJ2-3; 10 bases are a match to TRBD2. The trim removed 1 base at V and 1 base at J, leaving 0 bases unmatched. The length of the CDR3 is 15 residues. CDR1 and CDR2 (germline): SGHRS, YFSETQ. CDR3 bases: TGCGCCAGCAGCTTGCTAGCGGGGGGCACAGATACGCAGTATTTT. Protein product: CASSLLAGGTDTQYF.

The chain is built from TRBV7-9 and TRBJ1-4; perhaps TRBD1 as D (5 bases). The CDR3 covers 18 residues. Germline V gene lookup returns CDR1 SEHNR and CDR2 FQNEAQ (reference sequence). V gave up 5 bases and J gave up 5 bases, with 24 bases separating them. The CDR3, as DNA: TGTGCCAGCAGCCCTACCCTACAGGTGTCGCGGCACAATGAAAAACTGTTTTTT. It encodes CASSPTLQVSRHNEKLFF.

The DNA of the CDR3 is TGTGCCAGCGGGACAGGGGGCAATCAGCCCCAGCATTTT. Translating gives CASGTGGNQPQHF. The J gene is TRBJ1-5, the V gene TRBV2, with TRBD1 matching over 10 bases. CDR3 length: 13 amino acids. V was pared by 8 bases and J by 2 bases, with 0 bases of the junction left unmatched. Germline assignment: CDR1 SNHLY and CDR2 FYNNEI.

The V and J genes are TRBV19 and TRBJ2-3; TRBD1 agrees at 7 bases. There are 16 residues in the CDR3. Germline loops: CDR1 LNHDA, CDR2 SQIVND (reference sequence). Losses at the gene ends were 7 bases for V and 2 bases for J; bases not matched to a gene: 12. The CDR3 region is CASTKTGLRFTDTQYF. In nucleotides, the CDR3 is TGTGCCAGTACTAAGACAGGGTTAAGATTCACAGATACGCAGTATTTT.

The chain combines TRBV6-5 with TRBJ1-2; 10 bases map to TRBD1. CDR3 length: 13 residues. Trimming cost V 5 bases and J 8 bases; bases outside gene matches: 5. The germline gives CDR1 MNHEY, CDR2 SVGAGI. CDR3 region: CASSRQGAGGYTF. DNA of the CDR3: TGTGCCAGCAGTCGACAGGGGGCGGGAGGCTACACCTTC.

This chain uses TRBV29-1 with TRBJ1-1; no clear D. CDR3 length: 15 residues. Trimming left V 6 bases short and J 0 bases short, with 17 bases between. Per germline, CDR1 SQVTM and CDR2 ANQGSEA. The chain's CDR3 is CSVSTGVNMNTEAFF. The CDR3, as DNA: TGCAGCGTCTCTACGGGAGTTAACATGAACACTGAAGCTTTCTTT.

The chain combines TRBV9 with TRBJ1-1, with D unclear. The CDR3 spans 14 residues. Germline CDR1 and CDR2: SGDLS and YYNGEE. V lost 0 bases to trimming and J lost 4 bases, with 10 bases between them. The CDR3 protein is CASSVERVGTEAFF. CDR3 in DNA: TGTGCCAGCAGCGTAGAGAGGGTGGGCACTGAAGCTTTCTTT.

This clone was seen a handful of times. This chain uses TRBV6-5 with TRBJ1-4; 10 bases fit TRBD1. Per the germline V gene, CDR1 is MNHEY and CDR2 is SVGAGI. The CDR3 sequence is 16 residues long. The trim removed 2 bases at V and 8 bases at J, leaving 8 bases unmatched. In DNA form, the CDR3 reads TGTGCCAGCAGTTACGTCGGGACAGGGGTTGGGGAAAAACTGTTTTTT. Its translation is CASSYVGTGVGEKLFF.

The J gene is TRBJ1-2, the V gene TRBV7-9; possibly TRBD1 for D (6 bases). Germline V lookup: CDR1 SEHNR, CDR2 FQNEAQ (reference sequence). The CDR3 contains 16 residues. V lost 3 bases and J 1 base, leaving 15 bases between the germline ends. CDR3 DNA sequence: TGTGCCAGCAGCTTGGGGGCAGTTCCCTTTAACTATGGCTACACCTTC. It is translated as CASSLGAVPFNYGYTF.

J is TRBJ1-2 and V is TRBV19; TRBD1 matches at 11 bases. The CDR3 is 15 amino acids. Germline loops: CDR1 LNHDA, CDR2 SQIVND (reference sequence). The V segment lost 6 bases and the J segment 5 bases; nucleotides outside the gene matches: 8. The CDR3 protein is CASSLGQGALYGYTF. CDR3 coding DNA: TGTGCCAGTAGCCTCGGACAGGGGGCGTTATATGGCTACACCTTC.

This chain connects TRBV27 to TRBJ2-5; D is possibly TRBD2 (5 bases). Trimming removed 8 bases from V and 1 base from J, with 11 bases in between. The CDR3 has 13 amino acids. The V gene's germline CDR1 is MNHEY and CDR2 SMNVEV (reference sequence). CDR3 residues: CASGPGSQETQYF. CDR3 bases: TGTGCCAGCGGGCCGGGATCCCAAGAGACCCAGTACTTC.

The chain links TRBV14 to TRBJ1-6, with 7 bases identical to TRBD1. The CDR3 totals 14 residues. With 4 bases clipped from V and 7 bases from J, the junction kept 4 bases outside the gene matches. Per germline, CDR1 SGHDN and CDR2 FVKESK. The CDR3 bases are TGTGCCAGCAGCCTAGGGGGCGGAAATTCACCCCTCCACTTT. The encoded protein is CASSLGGGNSPLHF.

This clone appeared a single time. The chain carries TRBV19 and TRBJ2-3; D is unresolved. The CDR3 consists of 17 residues. Germline V gene lookup returns CDR1 LNHDA and CDR2 SQIVND (reference sequence). V lost 5 bases, J lost 0 bases, and 18 bases lay in between. CDR3 bases: TGTGCCAGTAGTTCAAAAGGCAGACTCATGAGCACAGATACGCAGTATTTT. Translated, it gives CASSSKGRLMSTDTQYF.